Shown below are 7 T cell receptor beta chains from a single sample sequenced in a study of T cell responses to AZD1222 COVID-19 vaccine. Profiling relied on immunoSEQ multiplex PCR, and the TCRdb table lists in-frame clones only, not all of them. Counted here are tens of thousands of clones, roughly 88% occurring once; the ten biggest clones make up approximately 15%. The sequencing used peripheral blood, collected 28 days after the second AZD1222 dose. These receptors originate from an adult who received the AZD1222 COVID-19 vaccine.

The V and J genes are TRBV6-5 and TRBJ2-4, with TRBD2 matching 9 bases. The CDR3 spans 16 residues. The ends lost 0 bases at V and 1 base at J; junction bases unmatched: 1. Germline CDR1 is MNHEY and CDR2 is SVGAGI. The CDR3 nucleotides are TGTGCCAGCAGTTACTCAGGACTAGCGGCCAAAAACATTCAGTACTTC. It yields the protein CASSYSGLAAKNIQYF.

The chain recombines TRBV6-5 with TRBJ1-6; 8 nucleotides line up with TRBD1. Per the germline V gene, CDR1 is MNHEY and CDR2 is SVGAGI. The CDR3 has 14 residues. After removal of 7 bases from V and 6 bases from J, the junction contained 5 bases not matched to a gene. CDR3 sequence: CASTRTGRNSPLHF. Written as DNA, the CDR3 is TGTGCCAGCACACGGACAGGGCGTAATTCACCCCTCCACTTT.

This clone occurred once. The chain uses TRBV5-1 and TRBJ2-2; maybe TRBD1 (6 bases). The V end was cut by 3 bases, the J end by 1 base, with 10 bases between. This CDR3 is 15 amino acids long. Germline CDR1 is SGHRS and CDR2 is YFSETQ. The CDR3 DNA follows: TGCGCCAGCAGCTCAGCGACAGGGAACACCGGGGAGCTGTTTTTT. As protein: CASSSATGNTGELFF. The full variable domain, in which reference TRBV5-1 and TRBJ2-2 provide the parts outside the CDR3, is KAGVTQTPRYLIKTRGQQVTLSCSPISGHRSVSWYQQTPGQGLQFLFEYFSETQRNKGNFPGRFSGRQFSNSRSEMNVSTLELGDSALYLCASSSATGNTGELFFGEGSRLTVL.

The chain joins TRBV18 to TRBJ2-7; 7 nucleotides align to TRBD1. Germline-derived CDR1 and CDR2 are KGHSH and LQKENI. This CDR3 is built from 14 residues. J lost 6 bases, V lost 3 bases, and 8 bases had no gene match. The CDR3 reads CASSPPGQAAEQYF. Written as DNA, the CDR3 is TGTGCCAGCTCACCGCCCGGACAGGCGGCCGAGCAGTACTTC.

The chain carries TRBV6-5 and TRBJ2-7, with 8 bases fitting TRBD2. Germline V lookup: CDR1 MNHEY, CDR2 SVGAGI. CDR3 length: 14 residues. Losses at the gene ends were 8 bases for V and 3 bases for J; bases not matched to a gene: 9. The DNA of the CDR3 is TGTGCCAGCTCTTACCCGGGGGGGGGCTACGAGCAGTACTTC. It encodes CASSYPGGGYEQYF.

This sequence joins TRBV6-5 and TRBJ1-4, with D perhaps matching TRBD1 (5 bases). There are 16 residues in the CDR3. CDR1 MNHEY and CDR2 SVGAGI come from the germline V gene. Trimming left V 4 bases short and J 4 bases short, with 16 bases between. CDR3 in DNA: TGTGCCAGCAGTTCCCTTGGGTGGGGCCTTAATGAAAAACTGTTTTTT. As protein: CASSSLGWGLNEKLFF.

This clone turned up a few times. CDR3 in amino acids: CASSLGPGGSTNEQFF. The DNA of the CDR3 is TGTGCCAGCAGCTTAGGCCCGGGGGGCTCTACCAATGAGCAGTTCTTC. The chain combines TRBV13 with TRBJ2-1; perhaps TRBD2 as D (7 bases). In germline, CDR1 is PRHDT, CDR2 FYEKMQ (reference sequence). The CDR3 covers 16 residues. The ends were cut back, 0 bases at V and 6 bases at J, with 15 bases in the middle.